This T cell receptor beta chain is drawn from a study of OX40 agonist ivuxolimab in advanced cancers. For this clone: Its antigen is unknown.

The CDR3 is 14 amino acids. After removal of 4 bases from V and 11 bases from J, the junction contained 6 bases not matched to a gene. The V gene's germline CDR1 is SGHVS and CDR2 FQNEAQ. Findings of the study overall: Dosing at 0.1 to 3.0 mg/kg was accompanied by clonal expansion of CD4+ and CD8+ blood T cells by week 6.

TCRdb's table, derived via immunoSEQ multiplex PCR, lists solely in-frame clones and lacks some. The sample carries approximately 43,000 clones, 85% to 90% recorded once. The chain links TRBV7-8 to TRBJ2-5, with 14 bases fitting TRBD2. Sequenced material: CD4+ or CD8+ T cells sorted from blood, taken in a trial of the OX40 agonist ivuxolimab. The sequence came from an adult with an advanced solid tumor such as melanoma, head and neck, liver or kidney cancer. The CDR3 DNA reads TGTGCCAGCAGCTCGGGACTAGCGGGAGATGAGCAGTACTTC. This gives the protein CASSSGLAGDEQYF.